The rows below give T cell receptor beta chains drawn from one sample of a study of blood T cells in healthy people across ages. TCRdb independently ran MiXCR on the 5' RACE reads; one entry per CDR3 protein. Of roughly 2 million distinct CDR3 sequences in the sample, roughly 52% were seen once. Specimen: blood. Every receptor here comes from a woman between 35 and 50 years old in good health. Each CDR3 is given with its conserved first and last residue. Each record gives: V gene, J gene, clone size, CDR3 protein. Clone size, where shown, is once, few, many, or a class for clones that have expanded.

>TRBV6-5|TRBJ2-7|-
CASRSGTSGISQYF
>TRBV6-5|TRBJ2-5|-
CASSYSDRASRETQYF
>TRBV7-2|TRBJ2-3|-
CTSSYNGGGAADTQYF
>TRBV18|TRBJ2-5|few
CASSFYAPTVQETQYF
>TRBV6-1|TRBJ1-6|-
CASSKGSTSGLNSPLHF
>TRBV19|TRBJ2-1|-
CASTPRTSGTNNEQFF
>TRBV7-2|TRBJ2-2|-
CASTLSGGHGELFF
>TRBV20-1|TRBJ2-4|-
CSARALRQGLNIQYF
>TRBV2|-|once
CASIITLQNIQYF
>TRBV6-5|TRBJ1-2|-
CASSSPSGTGTYGYTF
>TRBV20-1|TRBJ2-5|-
CSAPGTGVSETQYF
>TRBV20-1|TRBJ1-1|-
CSARWQGAAEAFF
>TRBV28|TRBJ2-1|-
CASSANRGIDEQFF
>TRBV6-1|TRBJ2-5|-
CASNRASGETQYF
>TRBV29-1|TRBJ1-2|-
CSVQEGGFYGYTF
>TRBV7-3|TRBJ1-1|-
CASSSRDRASEAFF
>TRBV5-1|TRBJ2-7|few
CASALRGKAYYEQYF
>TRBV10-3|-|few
CAISFDSSGTQYF
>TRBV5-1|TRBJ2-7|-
CASSRQRYYEQYF
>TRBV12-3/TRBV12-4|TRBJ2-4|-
CASTGPIRVQYF
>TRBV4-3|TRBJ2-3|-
CASSQMKSDTQYF
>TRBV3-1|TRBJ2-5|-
CASSQARGASGGTQETQYF
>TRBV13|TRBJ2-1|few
CASRKSGEHNEQFF
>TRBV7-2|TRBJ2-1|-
CASRPTPVQSNEQFF
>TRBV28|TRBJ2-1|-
CASSPAEGFRDNEQFF
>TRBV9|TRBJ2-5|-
CASSVALAGGDQETQYF
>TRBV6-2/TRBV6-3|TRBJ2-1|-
CASNEGTYNEQFF
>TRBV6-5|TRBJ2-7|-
CASHRGTPSYEQYF
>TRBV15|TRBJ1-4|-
CATSDERQGEKLFF
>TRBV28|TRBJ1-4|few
CASTPTRAREKLFF
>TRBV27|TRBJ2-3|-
CASGHRGTDTQYF
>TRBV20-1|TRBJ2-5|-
CSAGRAPTPETQYF
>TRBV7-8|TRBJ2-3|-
CASSPRQFMTDTQYF
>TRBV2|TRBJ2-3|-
CASKSPGSTDTQYF
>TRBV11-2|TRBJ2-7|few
CASSLGRSRDSRDYEQYF
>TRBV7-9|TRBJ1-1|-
CASSLDSGQGNTEAFF